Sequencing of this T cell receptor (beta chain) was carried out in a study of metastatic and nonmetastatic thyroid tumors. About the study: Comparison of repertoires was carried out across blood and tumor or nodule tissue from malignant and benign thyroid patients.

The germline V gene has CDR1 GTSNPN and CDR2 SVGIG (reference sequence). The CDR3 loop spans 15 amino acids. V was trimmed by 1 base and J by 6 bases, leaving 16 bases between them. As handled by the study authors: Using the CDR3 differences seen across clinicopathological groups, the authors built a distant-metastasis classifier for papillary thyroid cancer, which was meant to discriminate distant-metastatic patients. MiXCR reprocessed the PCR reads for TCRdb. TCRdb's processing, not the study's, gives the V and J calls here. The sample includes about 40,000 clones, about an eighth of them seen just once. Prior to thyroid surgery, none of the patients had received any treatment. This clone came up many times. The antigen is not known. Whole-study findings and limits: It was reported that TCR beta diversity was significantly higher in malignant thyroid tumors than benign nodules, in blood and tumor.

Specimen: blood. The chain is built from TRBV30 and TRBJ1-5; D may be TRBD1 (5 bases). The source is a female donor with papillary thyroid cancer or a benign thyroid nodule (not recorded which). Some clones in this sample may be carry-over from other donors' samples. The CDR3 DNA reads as TGTGCCTGGAGTGATCGGGGGGGGAACAGTCAGCCCCAGCATTTT. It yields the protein CAWSDRGGNSQPQHF.